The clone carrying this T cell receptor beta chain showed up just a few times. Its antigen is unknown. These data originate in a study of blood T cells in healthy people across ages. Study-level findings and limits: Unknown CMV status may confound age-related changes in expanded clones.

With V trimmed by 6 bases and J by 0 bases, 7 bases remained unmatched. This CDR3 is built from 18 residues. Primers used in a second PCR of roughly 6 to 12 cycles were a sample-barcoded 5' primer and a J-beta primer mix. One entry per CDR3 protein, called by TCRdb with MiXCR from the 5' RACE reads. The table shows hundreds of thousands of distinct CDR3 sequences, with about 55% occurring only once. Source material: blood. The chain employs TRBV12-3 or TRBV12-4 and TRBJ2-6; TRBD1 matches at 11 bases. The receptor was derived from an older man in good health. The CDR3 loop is CASSRGQGAFSGANVLTF. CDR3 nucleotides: TGTGCCAGCAGCCGTGGACAGGGGGCTTTCTCTGGGGCCAACGTCCTGACTTTC.